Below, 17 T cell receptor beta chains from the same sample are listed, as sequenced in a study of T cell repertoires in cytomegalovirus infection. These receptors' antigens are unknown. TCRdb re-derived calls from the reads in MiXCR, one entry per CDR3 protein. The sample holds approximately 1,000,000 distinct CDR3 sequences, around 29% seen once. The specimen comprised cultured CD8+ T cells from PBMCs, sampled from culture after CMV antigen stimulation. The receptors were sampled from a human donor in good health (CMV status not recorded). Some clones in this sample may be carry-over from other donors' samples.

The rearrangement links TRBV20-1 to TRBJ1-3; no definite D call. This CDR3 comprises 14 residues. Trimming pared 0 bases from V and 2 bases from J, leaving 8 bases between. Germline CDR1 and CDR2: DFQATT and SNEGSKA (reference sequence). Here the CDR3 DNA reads TGCAGTGCTAGAGACCGGAGCGCTGGAAACACCATATATTTT. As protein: CSARDRSAGNTIYF.

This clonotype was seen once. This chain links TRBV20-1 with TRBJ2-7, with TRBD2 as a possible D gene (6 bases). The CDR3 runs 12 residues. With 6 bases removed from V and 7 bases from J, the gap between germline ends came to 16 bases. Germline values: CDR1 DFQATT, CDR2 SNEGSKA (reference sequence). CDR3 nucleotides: TGCAGTGCGCGGGACCTCCCCTCGGAGCAGTACTTC. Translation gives CSARDLPSEQYF.

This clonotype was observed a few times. CDR3 DNA: TGTGCCAGTAGTGCCCGGGACGGGCCCTACGAGCAGTACGTC. Translating gives CASSARDGPYEQYV. The rearrangement joins TRBV19 to TRBJ2-7; D tentatively fits TRBD1 or TRBD2 (5 bases each). This CDR3 contains 14 residues. Trimming removed 5 bases from V and 2 bases from J, with 13 bases in between. The germline gives CDR1 LNHDA, CDR2 SQIVND (reference sequence).

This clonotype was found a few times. The chain's CDR3 is CASSQDSYGQGPNTEAFF. For the CDR3, the DNA is TGCGCCAGCAGCCAAGACTCCTACGGGCAGGGCCCTAACACTGAAGCTTTCTTT. The V gene is TRBV4-1, the J gene TRBJ1-1, with a possible D match to TRBD1 (5 bases). Germline V lookup: CDR1 MGHRA, CDR2 YSYEKL. The CDR3 is made up of 18 amino acids. V shed 0 bases and J shed 2 bases, with 19 bases lying between them.

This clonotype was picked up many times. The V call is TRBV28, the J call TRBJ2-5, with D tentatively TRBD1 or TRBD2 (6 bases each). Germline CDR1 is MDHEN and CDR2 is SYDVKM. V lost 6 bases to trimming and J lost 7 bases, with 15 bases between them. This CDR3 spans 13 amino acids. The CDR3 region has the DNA TGTGCCAGCAGGAAGACATCGGGGGCGACCCAGTACTTC. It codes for CASRKTSGATQYF.

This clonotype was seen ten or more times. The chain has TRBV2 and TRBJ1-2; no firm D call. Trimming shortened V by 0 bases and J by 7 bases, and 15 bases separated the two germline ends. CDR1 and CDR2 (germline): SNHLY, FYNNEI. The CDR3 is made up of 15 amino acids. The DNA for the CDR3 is TGTGCCAGCAGTGAAGCGCGAAGGAGGGTGGGTGGCTACACCTTC. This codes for CASSEARRRVGGYTF. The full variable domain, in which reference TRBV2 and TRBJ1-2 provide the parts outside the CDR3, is EPEVTQTPSHQVTQMGQEVILRCVPISNHLYFYWYRQILGQKVEFLVSFYNNEISEKSEIFDDQFSVERPDGSNFTLKIRSTKLEDSAMYFCASSEARRRVGGYTFGSGTRLTVV.

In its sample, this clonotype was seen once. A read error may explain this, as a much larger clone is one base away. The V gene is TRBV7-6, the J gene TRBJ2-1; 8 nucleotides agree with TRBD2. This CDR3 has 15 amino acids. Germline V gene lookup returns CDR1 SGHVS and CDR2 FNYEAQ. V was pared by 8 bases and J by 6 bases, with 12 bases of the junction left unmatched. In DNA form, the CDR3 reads TGTGCCAGCTGCCACCCGGGAGGGGCCCCCAATGAGCAGTTCTTC. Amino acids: CASCHPGGAPNEQFF.

CDR3 coding DNA: TGTGCCATCAGTGTGAGCGGGGGCACGAATGAGCAGTTCTTC. It translates to CAISVSGGTNEQFF. The chain combines TRBV10-3 with TRBJ2-1; 8 nucleotides line up with TRBD2. V lost 4 bases to trimming and J lost 7 bases; unmatched junction nucleotides: 6. The CDR3 totals 14 residues. From germline, CDR1 is ENHRY and CDR2 SYGVKD.

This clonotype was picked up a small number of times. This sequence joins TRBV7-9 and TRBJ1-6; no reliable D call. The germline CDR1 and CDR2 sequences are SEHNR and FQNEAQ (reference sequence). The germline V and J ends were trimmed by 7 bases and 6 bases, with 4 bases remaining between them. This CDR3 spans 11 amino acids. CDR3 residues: CASTLNSPLHF. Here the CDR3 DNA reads TGTGCCAGCACCCTTAATTCACCCCTCCACTTT.

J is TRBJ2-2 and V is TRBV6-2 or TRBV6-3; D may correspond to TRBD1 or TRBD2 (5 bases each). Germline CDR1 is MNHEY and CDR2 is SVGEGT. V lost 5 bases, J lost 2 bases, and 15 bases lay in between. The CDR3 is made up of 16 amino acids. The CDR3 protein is CASSAVGTVNTGELFF. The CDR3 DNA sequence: TGTGCCAGCAGTGCCGTCGGGACGGTCAACACCGGGGAGCTGTTTTTT.

The CDR3 spells CSARPRNALDYNEKLFF. For the CDR3, the DNA is TGCAGTGCTAGACCCAGAAACGCACTCGATTATAATGAAAAACTGTTTTTT. This sequence joins TRBV20-1 and TRBJ1-4; D is unclear. Germline V gene sequence: CDR1 DFQATT, CDR2 SNEGSKA (reference sequence). Trimming stripped 2 bases from V and 4 bases from J, with 20 bases between. CDR3 size: 17 residues.

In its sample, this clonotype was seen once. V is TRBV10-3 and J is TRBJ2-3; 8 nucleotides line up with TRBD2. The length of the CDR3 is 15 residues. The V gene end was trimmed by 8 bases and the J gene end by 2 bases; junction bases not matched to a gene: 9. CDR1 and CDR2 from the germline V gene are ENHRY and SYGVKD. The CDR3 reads CAIALAGDYTDTQYF. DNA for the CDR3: TGTGCCATCGCCCTAGCGGGCGACTACACAGATACGCAGTATTTT.

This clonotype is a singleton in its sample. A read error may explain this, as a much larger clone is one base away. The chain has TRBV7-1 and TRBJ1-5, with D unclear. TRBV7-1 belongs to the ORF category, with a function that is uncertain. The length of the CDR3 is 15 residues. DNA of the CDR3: TGTGCCAACAGCCCACCGGGGAGGAGCAATCAGCCCCAGCATTTT. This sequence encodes CANSPPGRSNQPQHF.

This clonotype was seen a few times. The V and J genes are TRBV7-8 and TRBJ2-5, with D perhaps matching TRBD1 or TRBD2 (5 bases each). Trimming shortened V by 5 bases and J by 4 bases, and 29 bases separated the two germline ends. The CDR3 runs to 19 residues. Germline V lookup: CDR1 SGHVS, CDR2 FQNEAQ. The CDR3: CASSLGGWGVTRRGETQYF. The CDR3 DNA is TGTGCCAGCAGCCTCGGAGGATGGGGCGTGACCCGCCGGGGAGAGACCCAGTACTTC.

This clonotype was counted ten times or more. CDR3 amino acids: CASRPVAGGRGETQYF. As DNA, the CDR3 is TGTGCCAGCAGACCGGTAGCGGGGGGGCGGGGAGAGACCCAGTACTTC. The chain employs TRBV7-2 and TRBJ2-5, with 11 bases identical to TRBD2. Germline V gene sequence: CDR1 SGHTA, CDR2 FQGNSA. The ends lost 6 bases at V and 4 bases at J; junction bases unmatched: 10. The CDR3 sequence is 16 residues long. Supplemented by reference TRBV7-2 and TRBJ2-5, the full variable domain reads GAGVSQSPSNKVTEKGKDVELRCDPISGHTALYWYRQSLGQGLEFLIYFQGNSAPDKSGLPSDRFSAERTGGSVSTLTIQRTQQEDSAVYLCASRPVAGGRGETQYFGPGTRLLVL.

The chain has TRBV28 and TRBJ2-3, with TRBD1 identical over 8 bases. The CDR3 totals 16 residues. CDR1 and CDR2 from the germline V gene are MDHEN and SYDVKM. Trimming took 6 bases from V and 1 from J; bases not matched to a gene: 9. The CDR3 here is CASRPTTGARTDTQYF. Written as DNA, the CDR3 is TGTGCCAGCAGACCAACGACAGGGGCCCGCACAGATACGCAGTATTTT. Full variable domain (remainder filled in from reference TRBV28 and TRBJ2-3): DVKVTQSSRYLVKRTGEKVFLECVQDMDHENMFWYRQDPGLGLRLIYFSYDVKMKEKGDIPEGYSVSREKKERFSLILESASTNQTSMYLCASRPTTGARTDTQYFGPGTRLTVL.

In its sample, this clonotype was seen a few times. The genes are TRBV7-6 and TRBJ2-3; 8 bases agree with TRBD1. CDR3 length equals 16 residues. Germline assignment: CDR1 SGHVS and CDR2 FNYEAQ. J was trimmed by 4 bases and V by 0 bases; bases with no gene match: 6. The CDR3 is CASSLAQGAGADTQYF. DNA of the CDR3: TGTGCCAGCAGCTTAGCGCAGGGGGCAGGAGCAGATACGCAGTATTTT.